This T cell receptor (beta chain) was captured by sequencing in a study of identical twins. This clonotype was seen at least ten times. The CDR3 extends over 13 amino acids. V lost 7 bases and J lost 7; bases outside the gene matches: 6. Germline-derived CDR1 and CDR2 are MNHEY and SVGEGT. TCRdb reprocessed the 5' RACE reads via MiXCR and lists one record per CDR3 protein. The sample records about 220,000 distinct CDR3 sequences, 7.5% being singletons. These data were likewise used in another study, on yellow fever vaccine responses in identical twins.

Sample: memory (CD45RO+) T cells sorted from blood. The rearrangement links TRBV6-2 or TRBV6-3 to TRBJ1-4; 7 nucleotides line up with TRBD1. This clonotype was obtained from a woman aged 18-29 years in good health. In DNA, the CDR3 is TGTGCCAGCACCACCGGGACAGTTGAAAAACTGTTTTTT. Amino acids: CASTTGTVEKLFF.